The clone carrying this TCR beta chain has a count of ten or more. The antigen is unknown. The trim removed 4 bases at V and 5 bases at J, leaving 6 bases unmatched. Germline CDR1 reads LNHDA; CDR2 reads SQIVND (reference sequence). The CDR3 length is 15 residues. This sample was taken from a study of human T cells and chemical hapten exposure. Across the whole study: Each patient's scalp received weekly diphenylcyclopropenone throughout the approximately 25-week study. It was small differences in pooled library volume that mainly caused per-sample TCR yields to vary. Study-wide results and caveats: There was a positive correlation between PT1 expanded TCR counts and patch test score.

This sample's time point: patch test 1, 2 weeks after DPC sensitization. Treatment reported: therapeutic diphenylcyclopropenone sensitization with weekly scalp DPC. TCRdb redid the calling of the RACE reads with MiXCR, one entry per CDR3 protein. The sample lists 300,000 to 350,000 distinct CDR3 sequences, roughly 6.9% occurring once. The sequence was collected from a woman aged 18-30 years with alopecia areata. Some clones in this sample may be carry-over from other donors' samples. Sequencing used whole blood, obtained in connection with sensitization to the hapten diphenylcyclopropenone (DPC). This chain links TRBV19 with TRBJ2-2, with 8 bases lining up with TRBD1. CDR3 loop: CASSTRQGSTGELFF. CDR3 sequence (DNA): TGTGCCAGTAGTACCCGACAGGGGAGTACCGGGGAGCTGTTTTTT. The variable domain in full, completed from reference TRBV19 and TRBJ2-2, reads DGGITQSPKYLFRKEGQNVTLSCEQNLNHDAMYWYRQDPGQGLRLIYYSQIVNDFQKGDIAEGYSVSREKKESFPLTVTSAQKNPTAFYLCASSTRQGSTGELFFGEGSRLTVL.